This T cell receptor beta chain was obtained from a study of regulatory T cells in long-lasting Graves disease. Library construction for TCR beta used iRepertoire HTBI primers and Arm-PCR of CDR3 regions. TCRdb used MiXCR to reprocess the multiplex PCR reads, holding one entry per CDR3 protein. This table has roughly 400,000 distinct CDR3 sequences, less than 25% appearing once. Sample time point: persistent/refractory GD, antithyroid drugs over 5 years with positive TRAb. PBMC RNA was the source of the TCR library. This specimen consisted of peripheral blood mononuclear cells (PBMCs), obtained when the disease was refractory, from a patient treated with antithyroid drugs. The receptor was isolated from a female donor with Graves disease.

CDR3 region: CASSLSVSGANVLTF. CDR3 DNA: TGTGCCAGCAGTTTGTCGGTGTCTGGGGCCAACGTCCTGACTTTC. The rearrangement joins TRBV12-3 or TRBV12-4 to TRBJ2-6, with no clear D. CDR3 length: 15 amino acids. V dropped 3 bases and J dropped 1 base, with 7 bases sitting between them.